These T cell receptor beta chains were read from a single sample in a study of T cells after yellow fever vaccination. TCRdb re-called the 5' RACE reads with MiXCR, one entry per CDR3 protein. The table records roughly 250,000 distinct CDR3 sequences, over 10% of them present only once. This specimen was CD4+ T cells sorted from PBMCs, taken 45 days after the yellow fever booster vaccination. The receptors here all came from a man under 40 who received the YFV17D yellow fever vaccine. The CDR3 runs from the conserved cysteine through the conserved F or W. Each record gives: V gene, D gene, clone size, J gene, CDR3 protein, CDR3 DNA. A D gene is named only where the DNA matches it firmly. Part of the rows lack a size; the others show once, few, many or a class for expanded clones.

V gene: TRBV20-1; D gene: .; clone size: .; J gene: TRBJ2-7; CDR3 protein: CSANEGGALQQYF; CDR3 DNA: TGCAGTGCTAATGAGGGGGGGGCCCTTCAGCAGTACTTC
V gene: TRBV9; D gene: TRBD2; clone size: .; J gene: TRBJ2-1; CDR3 protein: CASRGGGLAGGTGYNEQFF; CDR3 DNA: TGTGCCAGCAGGGGGGGGGGACTAGCGGGAGGAACGGGCTACAATGAGCAGTTCTTC
V gene: TRBV6-4; D gene: TRBD2; clone size: few; J gene: TRBJ2-3; CDR3 protein: CASTQTSGICTDTQYF; CDR3 DNA: TGTGCCAGCACCCAGACTAGCGGGATCTGCACAGATACGCAGTATTTT
V gene: TRBV27; D gene: .; clone size: .; J gene: TRBJ2-3; CDR3 protein: CASGSGRDTQYF; CDR3 DNA: TGTGCCAGCGGGTCGGGGAGAGATACGCAGTATTTT
V gene: TRBV7-9; D gene: TRBD1; clone size: .; J gene: TRBJ1-5; CDR3 protein: CASSPTGQGVEPQHF; CDR3 DNA: TGTGCCAGCAGCCCGACAGGGCAGGGAGTTGAGCCCCAGCATTTT
V gene: TRBV9; D gene: .; clone size: few; J gene: TRBJ2-2; CDR3 protein: CASSPVTGGTGELFF; CDR3 DNA: TGTGCCAGCAGCCCTGTGACAGGCGGGACCGGGGAGCTGTTTTTT
V gene: TRBV7-7; D gene: TRBD1; clone size: few; J gene: TRBJ2-5; CDR3 protein: CASSGQGAQETQYF; CDR3 DNA: TGTGCCAGCAGCGGACAGGGGGCACAAGAGACCCAGTACTTC
V gene: TRBV4-3; D gene: TRBD1; clone size: few; J gene: TRBJ2-1; CDR3 protein: CASSHRIRDRGWVEQFF; CDR3 DNA: TGCGCCAGCAGCCACCGAATCCGGGACAGGGGTTGGGTTGAGCAGTTCTTC
V gene: TRBV20-1; D gene: TRBD2; clone size: .; J gene: TRBJ2-7; CDR3 protein: CSASRGGAASYEQYF; CDR3 DNA: TGCAGTGCTAGCCGGGGGGGGGCGGCCTCCTACGAGCAGTACTTC
V gene: TRBV5-1; D gene: TRBD1; clone size: .; J gene: TRBJ2-7; CDR3 protein: CASSPQTGGVYEQYF; CDR3 DNA: TGCGCCAGCAGCCCTCAGACAGGGGGGGTCTACGAGCAGTACTTC
V gene: TRBV5-1; D gene: TRBD2; clone size: .; J gene: TRBJ2-1; CDR3 protein: CASSLGRLANEQFF; CDR3 DNA: TGCGCCAGCAGCTTGGGAAGACTAGCCAATGAGCAGTTCTTC
V gene: TRBV5-5; D gene: .; clone size: .; J gene: TRBJ2-6; CDR3 protein: CASSLTGLSGANVLTF; CDR3 DNA: TGTGCCAGCAGCTTGACAGGGCTGAGTGGGGCCAACGTCCTGACTTTC
V gene: TRBV10-3; D gene: TRBD2; clone size: few; J gene: TRBJ2-1; CDR3 protein: CAISESGRSGLVDNEQFF; CDR3 DNA: TGTGCCATCAGTGAGTCCGGGAGGTCAGGACTAGTCGACAATGAGCAGTTCTTC
V gene: TRBV20-1; D gene: TRBD1; clone size: .; J gene: TRBJ2-7; CDR3 protein: CSARPGQGAGEQYF; CDR3 DNA: TGCAGTGCCCGACCCGGACAGGGGGCGGGAGAGCAGTACTTC
V gene: TRBV12-3/TRBV12-4; D gene: .; clone size: few; J gene: TRBJ1-5; CDR3 protein: CATNREGQPQHF; CDR3 DNA: TGTGCCACAAACAGGGAAGGGCAGCCCCAGCATTTT
V gene: TRBV7-9; D gene: .; clone size: .; J gene: TRBJ2-7; CDR3 protein: CASSYYPVNEQYF; CDR3 DNA: TGTGCCAGCAGCTATTACCCAGTAAACGAGCAGTACTTC
V gene: TRBV6-1; D gene: .; clone size: few; J gene: TRBJ1-2; CDR3 protein: CASGGARGTWGYTF; CDR3 DNA: TGTGCCAGCGGCGGGGCGAGGGGTACTTGGGGCTACACCTTC
V gene: TRBV29-1; D gene: .; clone size: .; J gene: TRBJ2-1; CDR3 protein: CSVQGTPAHYNEQFF; CDR3 DNA: TGCAGCGTGCAAGGGACGCCCGCACACTACAATGAGCAGTTCTTC
V gene: TRBV3-1; D gene: TRBD2; clone size: few; J gene: TRBJ2-2; CDR3 protein: CASSQLAGGPGELFF; CDR3 DNA: TGTGCCAGCAGCCAATTAGCGGGAGGGCCCGGGGAGCTGTTTTTT
V gene: TRBV30; D gene: TRBD1; clone size: few; J gene: TRBJ2-2; CDR3 protein: CAWRGQGRTGELFF; CDR3 DNA: TGTGCCTGGAGGGGACAGGGACGGACCGGGGAGCTGTTTTTT
V gene: TRBV24-1; D gene: TRBD1; clone size: many; J gene: TRBJ2-1; CDR3 protein: CATSDTIHRGRLNEQFF; CDR3 DNA: TGTGCCACCAGTGACACTATACACAGGGGGCGCCTGAATGAGCAGTTCTTC
V gene: TRBV14; D gene: TRBD1; clone size: few; J gene: TRBJ2-1; CDR3 protein: CASSQWDRGFSNF; CDR3 DNA: TGTGCCAGCAGCCAATGGGACAGGGGTTTCAGTAACTTC
V gene: TRBV6-2/TRBV6-3; D gene: TRBD2; clone size: once; J gene: TRBJ2-7; CDR3 protein: CASSYGMLAGAYF; CDR3 DNA: TGTGCCAGCAGTTACGGGATGCTAGCGGGAGCGTACTTC
V gene: TRBV28; D gene: .; clone size: .; J gene: TRBJ2-1; CDR3 protein: CASSLWGPPSYEQFF; CDR3 DNA: TGTGCCAGCAGTTTGTGGGGACCCCCAAGTTATGAGCAGTTCTTC
V gene: TRBV29-1; D gene: .; clone size: .; J gene: TRBJ2-5; CDR3 protein: CSVRVQQETQYF; CDR3 DNA: TGCAGCGTTCGGGTTCAGCAAGAGACCCAGTACTTC
V gene: TRBV20-1; D gene: .; clone size: .; J gene: TRBJ2-1; CDR3 protein: CSAPPGENEQFF; CDR3 DNA: TGCAGTGCTCCCCCAGGGGAGAATGAGCAGTTCTTC
V gene: TRBV4-1; D gene: TRBD1; clone size: many; J gene: TRBJ2-1; CDR3 protein: CASSQDHRTGGGNEQFF; CDR3 DNA: TGCGCCAGCAGCCAAGATCACCGGACAGGGGGCGGCAATGAGCAGTTCTTC
V gene: TRBV10-3; D gene: .; clone size: .; J gene: TRBJ1-5; CDR3 protein: CAIKQDDQPQHF; CDR3 DNA: TGTGCCATCAAACAGGACGATCAGCCCCAGCATTTT
V gene: TRBV6-2/TRBV6-3; D gene: .; clone size: few; J gene: TRBJ2-3; CDR3 protein: CASVTVNGDTQYF; CDR3 DNA: TGTGCCAGCGTTACGGTCAACGGAGATACGCAGTATTTT
V gene: TRBV7-6; D gene: .; clone size: few; J gene: TRBJ2-1; CDR3 protein: CASSLSRGGSSYNEQFF; CDR3 DNA: TGTGCCAGCAGCTTATCTCGAGGGGGGAGCTCCTACAATGAGCAGTTCTTC
V gene: TRBV10-1; D gene: .; clone size: few; J gene: TRBJ2-3; CDR3 protein: CASSATQGDTQYF; CDR3 DNA: TGCGCCAGCAGTGCAACTCAGGGTGATACGCAGTATTTT
V gene: TRBV25-1; D gene: .; clone size: few; J gene: TRBJ1-1; CDR3 protein: CASSLWGGMNTEAFF; CDR3 DNA: TGTGCCAGCAGTCTCTGGGGCGGAATGAACACTGAAGCTTTCTTT
V gene: TRBV5-1; D gene: TRBD1; clone size: .; J gene: TRBJ2-2; CDR3 protein: CASSQRQGRTGELFF; CDR3 DNA: TGCGCCAGCAGCCAAAGACAGGGGAGGACCGGGGAGCTGTTTTTT
V gene: TRBV27; D gene: TRBD1; clone size: .; J gene: TRBJ2-1; CDR3 protein: CASSKTSGQGRINEQFF; CDR3 DNA: TGTGCCAGCAGCAAAACCTCCGGACAGGGGAGGATCAATGAGCAGTTCTTC
V gene: TRBV4-2; D gene: TRBD1; clone size: few; J gene: TRBJ2-7; CDR3 protein: CASSRIQFRGQGQTTNVYEQYF; CDR3 DNA: TGTGCCAGCAGCCGTATTCAATTTCGGGGACAGGGCCAGACAACGAACGTTTACGAGCAGTACTTC
V gene: TRBV20-1; D gene: .; clone size: .; J gene: TRBJ1-5; CDR3 protein: CSARPGALNHPQHF; CDR3 DNA: TGCAGTGCTAGGCCGGGGGCACTTAATCATCCCCAGCATTTT
V gene: TRBV9; D gene: .; clone size: .; J gene: TRBJ2-2; CDR3 protein: CASSVEGTNTGELFF; CDR3 DNA: TGTGCCAGCAGCGTAGAGGGTACAAACACCGGGGAGCTGTTTTTT
V gene: TRBV6-1; D gene: .; clone size: .; J gene: TRBJ1-1; CDR3 protein: CASSRQPSVVAFF; CDR3 DNA: TGTGCCAGCAGTCGGCAACCCTCAGTAGTAGCTTTCTTT
V gene: TRBV7-7; D gene: .; clone size: many; J gene: TRBJ2-3; CDR3 protein: CASSPKFGGRIWTDTQYF; CDR3 DNA: TGTGCTAGCAGCCCAAAGTTTGGGGGGCGAATTTGGACAGATACGCAGTATTTT
V gene: TRBV12-3/TRBV12-4; D gene: .; clone size: many; J gene: TRBJ2-4; CDR3 protein: CASMGQGPNIQYF; CDR3 DNA: TGTGCCAGCATGGGTCAGGGCCCAAACATTCAGTACTTC
V gene: TRBV3-1; D gene: .; clone size: .; J gene: TRBJ2-7; CDR3 protein: CASSREAVSYEQYF; CDR3 DNA: TGTGCCAGCAGCCGAGAAGCGGTATCCTACGAGCAGTACTTC
V gene: TRBV5-1; D gene: .; clone size: few; J gene: TRBJ2-5; CDR3 protein: CASSLRSLVEGGPHLETQYF; CDR3 DNA: TGCGCCAGCAGCTTGCGTAGTCTTGTGGAGGGAGGACCACATCTTGAGACCCAGTACTTC
V gene: TRBV20-1; D gene: TRBD1; clone size: few; J gene: TRBJ2-1; CDR3 protein: CSASRQGLSYNEQFF; CDR3 DNA: TGCAGTGCTAGCCGACAGGGGTTGTCCTACAATGAGCAGTTCTTC
V gene: TRBV20-1; D gene: TRBD2; clone size: many; J gene: TRBJ2-7; CDR3 protein: CSAKGLAGSYEQYF; CDR3 DNA: TGCAGTGCCAAGGGACTAGCGGGATCCTACGAGCAGTACTTC
V gene: TRBV6-1; D gene: .; clone size: .; J gene: TRBJ1-3; CDR3 protein: CASWPRGRLDTIYF; CDR3 DNA: TGTGCCAGTTGGCCGCGTGGGCGTTTGGACACCATATATTTT
V gene: TRBV5-5; D gene: .; clone size: few; J gene: TRBJ2-7; CDR3 protein: CASSLGMEMGEQYF; CDR3 DNA: TGTGCCAGCAGCTTGGGTATGGAAATGGGGGAGCAGTACTTC
V gene: TRBV5-6; D gene: .; clone size: .; J gene: TRBJ2-6; CDR3 protein: CATQGKDGANVLTF; CDR3 DNA: TGTGCCACCCAGGGGAAAGACGGGGCCAACGTCCTGACTTTC
V gene: TRBV4-2; D gene: .; clone size: few; J gene: TRBJ1-2; CDR3 protein: CASSQVPETITNGYTF; CDR3 DNA: TGTGCCAGCAGCCAAGTACCGGAGACCATAACAAATGGCTACACCTTC
V gene: TRBV6-5; D gene: .; clone size: .; J gene: TRBJ2-2; CDR3 protein: CASIRDGAFRKHTGELFF; CDR3 DNA: TGTGCCAGTATCCGGGACGGGGCATTCAGAAAGCACACCGGGGAGCTGTTTTTT